The sequence of this TCR beta chain was determined in a study of chemoradiotherapy in HPV16-positive cancers. Here immunoSEQ multiplex PCR was the method, and the copy in TCRdb shows in-frame clones only, minus some. Altogether 25,000 to 30,000 clones are present, more than 75% being singletons, with the ten largest covering over 4.5%. Sequences were derived from blood, sampled from a patient who underwent chemoradiotherapy. The clonotype originates from a human donor with HPV-associated anogenital cancer.

DNA of the CDR3: TGTGCCTGGAGTGAGGGACAGTTGAACACTGAAGCTTTCTTT. Translating gives CAWSEGQLNTEAFF. This sequence joins TRBV30 and TRBJ1-1; 7 nucleotides match TRBD1. This CDR3 is built from 14 residues. V trimming: 1 base; J trimming: 0 bases; junction bases outside the gene matches: 2. The germline V gene encodes CDR1 GTSNPN and CDR2 SVGIG (reference sequence). Variable domain in full (rest from reference TRBV30 and TRBJ1-1): SQTIHQWPATLVQPVGSPLSLECTVEGTSNPNLYWYRQAAGRGLQLLFYSVGIGQISSEVPQNLSASRPQDRQFILSSKKLLLSDSGFYLCAWSEGQLNTEAFFGQGTRLTVV.